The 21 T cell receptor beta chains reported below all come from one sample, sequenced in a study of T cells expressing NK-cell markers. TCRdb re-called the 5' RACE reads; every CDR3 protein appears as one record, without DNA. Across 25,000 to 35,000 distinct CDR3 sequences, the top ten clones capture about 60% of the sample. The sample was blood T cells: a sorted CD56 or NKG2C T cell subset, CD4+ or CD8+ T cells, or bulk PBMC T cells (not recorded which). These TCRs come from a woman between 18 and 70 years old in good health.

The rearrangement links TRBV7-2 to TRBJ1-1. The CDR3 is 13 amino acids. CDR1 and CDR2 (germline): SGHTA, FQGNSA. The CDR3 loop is CASSLIGFAEAFF.

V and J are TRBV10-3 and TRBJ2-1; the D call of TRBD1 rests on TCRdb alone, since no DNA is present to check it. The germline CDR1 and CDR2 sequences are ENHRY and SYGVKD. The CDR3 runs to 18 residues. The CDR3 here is CAISDLSSRQDNYNEQFF.

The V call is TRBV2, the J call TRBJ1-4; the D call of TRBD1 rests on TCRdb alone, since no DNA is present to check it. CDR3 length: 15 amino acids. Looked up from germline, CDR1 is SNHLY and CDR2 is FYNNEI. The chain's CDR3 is CASSEFSRDREKLFF.

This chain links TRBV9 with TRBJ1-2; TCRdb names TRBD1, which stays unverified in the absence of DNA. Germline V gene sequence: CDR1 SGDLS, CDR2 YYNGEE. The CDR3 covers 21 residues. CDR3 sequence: CASSVAAGGGKAQAPNYGYTF.

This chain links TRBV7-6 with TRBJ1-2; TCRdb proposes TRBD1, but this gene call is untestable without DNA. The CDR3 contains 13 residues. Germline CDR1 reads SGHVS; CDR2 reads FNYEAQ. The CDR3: CASSRRDRENYTF. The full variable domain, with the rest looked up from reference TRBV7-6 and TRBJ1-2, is GAGVSQSPRYKVTKRGQDVALRCDPISGHVSLYWYRQALGQGPEFLTYFNYEAQQDKSGLPNDRFSAERPEGSISTLTIQRTEQRDSAMYRCASSRRDRENYTFGSGTRLTVV.

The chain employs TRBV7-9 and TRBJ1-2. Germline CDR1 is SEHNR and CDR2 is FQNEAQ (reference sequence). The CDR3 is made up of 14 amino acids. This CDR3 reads CASSRARGAYGYTF.

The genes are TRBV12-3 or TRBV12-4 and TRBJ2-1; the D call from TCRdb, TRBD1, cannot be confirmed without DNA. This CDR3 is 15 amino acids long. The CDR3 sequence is CASSRARGRRNEQFF.

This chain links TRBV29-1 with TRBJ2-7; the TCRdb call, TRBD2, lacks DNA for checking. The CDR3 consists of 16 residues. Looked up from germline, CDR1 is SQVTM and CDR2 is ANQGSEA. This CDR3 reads CSVVGGVEGDSYEQYF.

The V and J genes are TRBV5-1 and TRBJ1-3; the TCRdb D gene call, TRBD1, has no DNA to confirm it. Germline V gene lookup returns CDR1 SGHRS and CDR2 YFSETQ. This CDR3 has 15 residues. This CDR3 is CASSSGHSSGNTIYF.

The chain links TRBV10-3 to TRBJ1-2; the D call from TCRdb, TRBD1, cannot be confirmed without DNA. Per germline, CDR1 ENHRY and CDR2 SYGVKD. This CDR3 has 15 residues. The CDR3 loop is CAIPRTGGASNGYTF.

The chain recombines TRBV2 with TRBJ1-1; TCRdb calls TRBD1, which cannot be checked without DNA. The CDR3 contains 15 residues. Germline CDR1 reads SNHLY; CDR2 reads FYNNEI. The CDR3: CASSQHMGGSTEAFF.

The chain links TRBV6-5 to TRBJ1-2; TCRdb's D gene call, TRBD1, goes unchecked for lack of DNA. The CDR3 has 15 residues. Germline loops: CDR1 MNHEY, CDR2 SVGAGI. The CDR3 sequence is CASSYSWTGDYGYTF.

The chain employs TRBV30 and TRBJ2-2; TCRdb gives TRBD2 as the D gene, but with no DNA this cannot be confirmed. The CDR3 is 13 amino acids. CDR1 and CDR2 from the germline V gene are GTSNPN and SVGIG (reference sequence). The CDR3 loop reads CACAVRDTGELFF.

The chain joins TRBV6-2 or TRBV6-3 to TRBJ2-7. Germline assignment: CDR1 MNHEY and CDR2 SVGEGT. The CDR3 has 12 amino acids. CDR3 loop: CASSWADYEQYF.

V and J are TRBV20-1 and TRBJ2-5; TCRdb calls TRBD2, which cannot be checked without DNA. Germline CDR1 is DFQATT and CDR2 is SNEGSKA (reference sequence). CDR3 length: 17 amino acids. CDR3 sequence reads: CSARDYEGWPKLETQYF.

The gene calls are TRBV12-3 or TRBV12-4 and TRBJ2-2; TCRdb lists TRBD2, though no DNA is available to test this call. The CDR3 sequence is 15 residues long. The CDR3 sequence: CASSFSGLAPGELFF.

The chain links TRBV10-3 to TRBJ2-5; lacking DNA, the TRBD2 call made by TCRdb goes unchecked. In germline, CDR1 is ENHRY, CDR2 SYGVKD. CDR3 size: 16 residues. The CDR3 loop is CAIRESETSGRETQYF.

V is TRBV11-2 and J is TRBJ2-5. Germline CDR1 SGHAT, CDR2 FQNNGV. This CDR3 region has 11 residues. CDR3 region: CASSSGGTQYF.

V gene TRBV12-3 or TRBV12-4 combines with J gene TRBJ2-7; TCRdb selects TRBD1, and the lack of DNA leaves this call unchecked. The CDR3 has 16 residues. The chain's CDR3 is CASSSTGGGYYYEQYF.

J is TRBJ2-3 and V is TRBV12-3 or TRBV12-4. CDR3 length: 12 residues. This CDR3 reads CASSPEPDTQYF.

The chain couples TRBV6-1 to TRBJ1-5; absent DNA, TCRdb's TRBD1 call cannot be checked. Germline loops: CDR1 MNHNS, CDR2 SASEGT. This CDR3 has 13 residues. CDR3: CASSQYRDQPQHF.